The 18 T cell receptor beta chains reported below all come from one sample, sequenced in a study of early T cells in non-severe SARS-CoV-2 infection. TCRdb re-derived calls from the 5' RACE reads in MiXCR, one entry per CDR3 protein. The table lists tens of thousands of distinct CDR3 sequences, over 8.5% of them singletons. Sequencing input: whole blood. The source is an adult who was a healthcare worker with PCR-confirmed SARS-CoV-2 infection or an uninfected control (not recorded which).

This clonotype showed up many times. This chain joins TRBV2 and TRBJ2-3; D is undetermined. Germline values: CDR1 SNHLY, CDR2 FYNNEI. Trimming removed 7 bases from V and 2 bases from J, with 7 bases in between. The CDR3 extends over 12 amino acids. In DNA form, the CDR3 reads TGTGCCAGCACTCAGAACACAGATACGCAGTATTTT. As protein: CASTQNTDTQYF.

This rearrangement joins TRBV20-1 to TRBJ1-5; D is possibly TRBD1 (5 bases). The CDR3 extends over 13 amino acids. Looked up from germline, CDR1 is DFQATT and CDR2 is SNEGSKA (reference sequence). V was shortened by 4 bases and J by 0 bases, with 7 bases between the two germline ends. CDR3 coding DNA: TGCAGTGCTACAGGGAATAGCAATCAGCCCCAGCATTTT. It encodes CSATGNSNQPQHF.

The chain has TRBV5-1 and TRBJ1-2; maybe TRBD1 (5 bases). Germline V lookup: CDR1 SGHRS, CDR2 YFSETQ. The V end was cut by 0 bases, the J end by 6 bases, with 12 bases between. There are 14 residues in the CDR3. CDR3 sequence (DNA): TGCGCCAGCAGCTTGGCCGGGACTGAGAATGGCTACACCTTC. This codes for CASSLAGTENGYTF.

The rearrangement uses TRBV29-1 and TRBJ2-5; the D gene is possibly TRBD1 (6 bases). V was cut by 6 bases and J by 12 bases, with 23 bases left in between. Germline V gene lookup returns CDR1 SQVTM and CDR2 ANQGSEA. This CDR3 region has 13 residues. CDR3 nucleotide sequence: TGCAGCGTCGGACAGTCCGACACTTCCCCTAAGTACTTC. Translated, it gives CSVGQSDTSPKYF.

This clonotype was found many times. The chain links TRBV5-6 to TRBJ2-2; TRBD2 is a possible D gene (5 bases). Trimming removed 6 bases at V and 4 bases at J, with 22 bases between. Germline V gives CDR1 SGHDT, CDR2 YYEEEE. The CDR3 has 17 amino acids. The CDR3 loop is CASTSFYSELGTGELFF. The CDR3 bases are TGTGCCAGCACCTCATTTTACAGTGAACTAGGCACCGGGGAGCTGTTTTTT.

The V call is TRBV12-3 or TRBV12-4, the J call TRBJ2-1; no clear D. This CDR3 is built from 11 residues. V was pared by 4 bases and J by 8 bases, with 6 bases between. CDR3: CASSSIDEQFF. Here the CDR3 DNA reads TGTGCCAGCAGTTCTATTGATGAGCAGTTCTTC.

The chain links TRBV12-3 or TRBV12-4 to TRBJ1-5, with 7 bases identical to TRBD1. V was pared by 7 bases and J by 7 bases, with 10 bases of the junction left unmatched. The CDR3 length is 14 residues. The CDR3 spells CASTLGDRGQPQHF. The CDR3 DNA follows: TGTGCCAGCACCTTGGGGGACAGAGGGCAGCCCCAGCATTTT.

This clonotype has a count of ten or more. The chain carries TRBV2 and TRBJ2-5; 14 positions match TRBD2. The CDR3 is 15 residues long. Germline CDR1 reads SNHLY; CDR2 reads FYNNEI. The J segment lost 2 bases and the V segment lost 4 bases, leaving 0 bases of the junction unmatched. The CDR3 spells CASSGTSGGQETQYF. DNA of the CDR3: TGTGCCAGCAGTGGGACTAGCGGGGGGCAAGAGACCCAGTACTTC.

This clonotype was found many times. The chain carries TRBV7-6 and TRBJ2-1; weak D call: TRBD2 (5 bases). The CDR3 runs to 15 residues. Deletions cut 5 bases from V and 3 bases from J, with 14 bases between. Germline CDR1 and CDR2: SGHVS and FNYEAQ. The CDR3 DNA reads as TGTGCCAGCAGCCCCCCGGGATCCAACTACAATGAGCAGTTCTTC. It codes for CASSPPGSNYNEQFF.

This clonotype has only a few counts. The CDR3 protein is CAISELGSQASSYNEQFF. The CDR3 DNA follows: TGTGCCATCAGTGAATTAGGGTCGCAGGCAAGCTCCTACAATGAGCAGTTCTTC. The rearrangement links TRBV10-3 to TRBJ2-1; D gene uncertain. Germline V gene sequence: CDR1 ENHRY, CDR2 SYGVKD. There are 18 residues in the CDR3. V was pared by 3 bases and J by 0 bases, with 18 bases between.

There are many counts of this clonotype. The DNA of the CDR3 is TGTGCCAGCAGCAAAGCACGTAACGACAGGGTTAAATTGGACGAGCAGTACTTC. Amino acid sequence: CASSKARNDRVKLDEQYF. This chain joins TRBV21-1 and TRBJ2-7; the D segment call TRBD1 is taken from the table without a DNA check. TRBV21-1 has pseudogene status. The CDR3 has 18 residues.

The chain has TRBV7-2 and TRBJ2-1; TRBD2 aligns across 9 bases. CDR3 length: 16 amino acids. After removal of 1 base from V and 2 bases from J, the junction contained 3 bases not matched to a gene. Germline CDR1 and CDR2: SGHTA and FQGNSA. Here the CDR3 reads CASSLETSGTYNEQFF. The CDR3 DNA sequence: TGTGCCAGCAGCTTAGAGACTAGCGGAACCTACAATGAGCAGTTCTTC.

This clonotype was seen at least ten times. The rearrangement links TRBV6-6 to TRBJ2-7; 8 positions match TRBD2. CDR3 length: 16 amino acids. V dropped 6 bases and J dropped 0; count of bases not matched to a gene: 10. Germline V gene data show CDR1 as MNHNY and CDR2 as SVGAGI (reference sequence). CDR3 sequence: CASRAGGLSDSYEQYF. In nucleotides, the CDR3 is TGTGCCAGCAGGGCGGGGGGACTTTCGGACTCCTACGAGCAGTACTTC.

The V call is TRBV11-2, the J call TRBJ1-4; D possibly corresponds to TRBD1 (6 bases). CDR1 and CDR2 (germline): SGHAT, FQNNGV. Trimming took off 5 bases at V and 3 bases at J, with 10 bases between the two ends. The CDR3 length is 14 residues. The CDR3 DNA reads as TGTGCCAGCAGCGAGACAGGCCCTAATGAAAAACTGTTTTTT. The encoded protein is CASSETGPNEKLFF.

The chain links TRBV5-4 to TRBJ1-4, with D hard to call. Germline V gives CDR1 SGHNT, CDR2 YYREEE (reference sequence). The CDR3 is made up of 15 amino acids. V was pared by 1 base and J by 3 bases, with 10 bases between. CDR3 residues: CASSLWSASNEKLFF. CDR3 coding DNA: TGTGCCAGCAGCTTGTGGAGCGCCTCTAATGAAAAACTGTTTTTT.

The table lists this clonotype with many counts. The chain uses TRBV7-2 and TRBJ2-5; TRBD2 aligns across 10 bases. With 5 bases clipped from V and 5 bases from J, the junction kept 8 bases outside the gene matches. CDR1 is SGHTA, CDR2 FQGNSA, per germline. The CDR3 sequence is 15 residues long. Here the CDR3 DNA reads TGTGCCAGCAGCCCCCCGAGCGGGGGGGAGGAGACCCAGTACTTC. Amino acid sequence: CASSPPSGGEETQYF.

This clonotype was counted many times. The CDR3 DNA reads as TGTGCCAGTACGGAGAGACACGGGAAGGTGACCCAGTACTTC. Amino acid sequence: CASTERHGKVTQYF. The chain links TRBV19 to TRBJ2-5, with a possible D match to TRBD2 (5 bases). Between the trimmed V and J ends, which lost 7 bases and 7 bases, there was a span of 19 bases. Germline lookup yields CDR1 LNHDA and CDR2 SQIVND (reference sequence). The CDR3 runs to 14 residues. The full variable domain, rest sourced from reference TRBV19 and TRBJ2-5, is DGGITQSPKYLFRKEGQNVTLSCEQNLNHDAMYWYRQDPGQGLRLIYYSQIVNDFQKGDIAEGYSVSREKKESFPLTVTSAQKNPTAFYLCASTERHGKVTQYFGPGTRLLVL.

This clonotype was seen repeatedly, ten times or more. CDR3 residues: CASSIGDPSYNEQFF. In DNA form, the CDR3 reads TGTGCCAGCAGCATAGGGGATCCCTCCTACAATGAGCAGTTCTTC. The chain couples TRBV6-6 to TRBJ2-1; the D gene is possibly TRBD1 (5 bases). Trimming removed 6 bases at V and 0 bases at J, with 12 bases between. This CDR3 is 15 amino acids long. The germline CDR1 and CDR2 sequences are MNHNY and SVGAGI (reference sequence).